Following are 12 T cell receptor beta chains from one sample sequenced in a study of cytotoxic CD8 clonotypes in ibrutinib-treated CLL. Sequenced by immunoSEQ multiplex PCR; TCRdb stores in-frame clones only, minus some. The data hold 150,000 to 200,000 clones, with roughly 90% observed a single time. The material sequenced was PBMCs, taken at disease progression, from a patient treated with ibrutinib. The receptors were sampled from a human donor with chronic lymphocytic leukemia.

V gene TRBV6-5 combines with J gene TRBJ2-1, with 7 bases identical to TRBD2. This CDR3 comprises 16 residues. CDR1 MNHEY and CDR2 SVGAGI come from the germline V gene. Trimming removed 2 bases from V and 3 bases from J; junction bases left unmatched: 7. As DNA, the CDR3 is TGTGCCAGCAGTTACGGAGGGGAGGGCCTCTACAATGAGCAGTTCTTC. It translates to CASSYGGEGLYNEQFF.

This chain uses TRBV10-1 with TRBJ2-3; the match to TRBD1 covers 7 bases. After removal of 4 bases from V and 0 bases from J, the junction contained 4 bases not matched to a gene. CDR3 size: 15 residues. Germline V lookup: CDR1 WNHNN, CDR2 SYGVQD (reference sequence). The CDR3 DNA reads as TGCGCCAGCAGTGCCGGGACAGTGAGCACAGATACGCAGTATTTT. Residues: CASSAGTVSTDTQYF.

This sequence joins TRBV4-1 and TRBJ1-5; no reliable D call. Germline V gene data show CDR1 as MGHRA and CDR2 as YSYEKL. V lost 0 bases and J lost 5, with 5 bases in between. This CDR3 comprises 13 residues. CDR3 coding DNA: TGCGCCAGCAGCCAAGATCGTTATCAGCCCCAGCATTTT. It yields the protein CASSQDRYQPQHF.

This chain joins TRBV28 and TRBJ1-5; D gene ambiguous. This CDR3 has 17 residues. With 1 base removed from V and 0 bases from J, the gap between germline ends came to 13 bases. Germline values: CDR1 MDHEN, CDR2 SYDVKM. CDR3 sequence (DNA): TGTGCCAGCAGTTTATACAAGCAGGCTTATAGCAATCAGCCCCAGCATTTT. Residues: CASSLYKQAYSNQPQHF.

This rearrangement joins TRBV19 to TRBJ2-7, with 7 bases that match TRBD1. Trimming removed 4 bases from V and 6 bases from J; junction bases left unmatched: 6. This CDR3 contains 13 residues. CDR1 LNHDA and CDR2 SQIVND come from the germline V gene (reference sequence). CDR3 sequence (DNA): TGTGCCAGTAGTAACACGAGGGGGCTCGAGCAGTACTTC. Translation: CASSNTRGLEQYF.

The rearrangement joins TRBV30 to TRBJ1-2; a weak D match, TRBD1 (5 bases). The CDR3 consists of 13 residues. Germline values: CDR1 GTSNPN, CDR2 SVGIG (reference sequence). Trimming stripped 3 bases from V and 4 bases from J, with 12 bases between. The CDR3 loop is CAWSPWGSYGYTF. CDR3 nucleotides: TGTGCCTGGAGCCCTTGGGGGAGCTATGGCTACACCTTC.

V usage is TRBV10-3 and J usage is TRBJ2-5; maybe TRBD1 (6 bases). Deletions cut 5 bases from V and 1 base from J, with 8 bases between. CDR1 and CDR2 from the germline V gene are ENHRY and SYGVKD. The CDR3 totals 13 residues. The CDR3 region is CAISRQVQETQYF. For the CDR3, the DNA is TGTGCCATCAGTAGACAGGTCCAAGAGACCCAGTACTTC.

In this sample, this clone turned up a few times. The DNA of the CDR3 is TGTGCCAGCAGCGGAAGCGGGACTTACGGCGAGACCCAGTACTTC. It encodes CASSGSGTYGETQYF. The rearrangement uses TRBV6-1 and TRBJ2-5; the match to TRBD2 covers 7 bases. Germline V lookup: CDR1 MNHNS, CDR2 SASEGT. The CDR3 is made up of 15 amino acids. After removal of 6 bases from V and 5 bases from J, the junction contained 12 bases not matched to a gene.

J is TRBJ2-5 and V is TRBV6-6; D ambiguous. Germline CDR1 MNHNY, CDR2 SVGAGI (reference sequence). V lost 9 bases, J lost 1 base, and 6 bases lay in between. CDR3 length: 11 amino acids. The CDR3 DNA follows: TGTGCCAGTCTATCCCAAGAGACCCAGTACTTC. The encoded protein is CASLSQETQYF.

CDR3 nucleotide sequence: TGTGCCAGTAGTATGGGTAGGGGATTGGAGACCCAGTACTTC. Translating it yields CASSMGRGLETQYF. V and J are TRBV19 and TRBJ2-5; TRBD1 is a possible D gene (5 bases). From germline, CDR1 is LNHDA and CDR2 SQIVND (reference sequence). V shed 3 bases and J shed 5 bases, with 13 bases lying between them. The CDR3 has 14 residues.

The J gene is TRBJ1-1, the V gene TRBV14; TRBD1 agrees at 10 bases. This CDR3 is 16 amino acids long. Germline loops: CDR1 SGHDN, CDR2 FVKESK. V gave up 1 base and J gave up 3 bases; unmatched junction bases: 5. As DNA, the CDR3 is TGTGCCAGCAGCCAAGTGGGGACAGGGGCTTACACTGAAGCTTTCTTT. It specifies CASSQVGTGAYTEAFF.

The gene calls are TRBV28 and TRBJ1-5; D is possibly TRBD1 (6 bases). Trimming pared 7 bases from V and 2 bases from J, leaving 18 bases between. The CDR3 has 16 residues. The germline CDR1 and CDR2 sequences are MDHEN and SYDVKM. Written as DNA, the CDR3 is TGTGCCAGCACCCTACAGGGTGGGTCTGGCAATCAGCCCCAGCATTTT. Encoded protein: CASTLQGGSGNQPQHF.